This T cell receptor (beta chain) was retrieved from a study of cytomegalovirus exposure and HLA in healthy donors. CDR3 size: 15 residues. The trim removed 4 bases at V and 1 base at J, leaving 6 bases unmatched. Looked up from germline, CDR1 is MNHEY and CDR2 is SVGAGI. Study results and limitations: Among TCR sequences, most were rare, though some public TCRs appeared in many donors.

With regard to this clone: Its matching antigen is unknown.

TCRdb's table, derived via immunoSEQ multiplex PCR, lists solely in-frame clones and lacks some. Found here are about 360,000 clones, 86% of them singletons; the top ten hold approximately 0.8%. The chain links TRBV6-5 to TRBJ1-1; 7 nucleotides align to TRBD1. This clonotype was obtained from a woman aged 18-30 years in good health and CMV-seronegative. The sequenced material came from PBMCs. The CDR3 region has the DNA TGTGCCAGCAGTTTCGACAGGGAGAGGAACACTGAAGCTTTCTTT. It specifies CASSFDRERNTEAFF.